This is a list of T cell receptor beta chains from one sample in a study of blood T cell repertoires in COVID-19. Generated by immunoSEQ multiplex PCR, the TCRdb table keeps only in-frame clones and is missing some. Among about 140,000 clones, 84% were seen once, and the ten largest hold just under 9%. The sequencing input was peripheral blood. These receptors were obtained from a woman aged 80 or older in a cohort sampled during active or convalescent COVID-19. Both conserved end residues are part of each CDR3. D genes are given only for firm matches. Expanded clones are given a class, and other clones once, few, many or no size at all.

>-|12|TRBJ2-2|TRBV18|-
TGTGCCAGCTCACCACTATCCGGGGAGCTGTTTTTT
CASSPLSGELFF
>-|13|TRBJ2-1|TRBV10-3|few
TGTGCCATCAGTGAAGGGGTCAACAATGAGCAGTTCTTC
CAISEGVNNEQFF
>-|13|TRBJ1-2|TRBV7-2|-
TGTGCCAGCTCGAGAGTGACAGCCTATGGCTACACCTTC
CASSRVTAYGYTF
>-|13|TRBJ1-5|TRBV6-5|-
TGTGCCAGTAAACTTGGGCTGGGTCAGCCCCAGCATTTT
CASKLGLGQPQHF
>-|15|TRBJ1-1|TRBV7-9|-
TGTGCCAGCAGCTTAGCCGGAGTAGGGGCAAGGGAAGCTTTCTTT
CASSLAGVGAREAFF
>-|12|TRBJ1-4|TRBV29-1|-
TGCAGCGAGGAGAGGGAGTGTGAAAAACTGTTTTTT
CSEERECEKLFF
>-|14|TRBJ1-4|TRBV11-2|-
TGTGCCAGCAGCTTAGGGGTAGCGCGAGAAAAACTGTTTTTT
CASSLGVAREKLFF
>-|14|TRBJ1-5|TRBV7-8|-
TGTGCCAGCAGCTCCGACAGGTTGAATCAGCCCCAGCATTTT
CASSSDRLNQPQHF
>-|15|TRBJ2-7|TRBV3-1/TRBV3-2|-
TGTGCCAGCAGCCAAGATCTGGTCAGGGCCCACGAGCAGTACTTC
CASSQDLVRAHEQYF
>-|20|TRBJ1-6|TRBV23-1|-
TGCGCCAGCAGTCAAAATTTACTGGCGGGATTTAGCTCCTATAATTCACCCCTCCACTTT
CASSQNLLAGFSSYNSPLHF
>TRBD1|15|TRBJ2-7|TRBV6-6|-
TGTGCCAGCAGTTACCTTGGACAGGGGGCTTACGAGCAGTACTTC
CASSYLGQGAYEQYF
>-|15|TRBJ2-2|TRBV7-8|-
TGTGCCAGCAGCCTAGGGCGGGCCAGGTTCGGGGAGCTGTTTTTT
CASSLGRARFGELFF
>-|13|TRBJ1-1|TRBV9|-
TGTGCCAGCAGCGTTACAGGGCGGACTGAAGCTTTCTTT
CASSVTGRTEAFF
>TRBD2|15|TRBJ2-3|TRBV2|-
TGTGCCAGCAGTGTATCAGCGGGGGGTGCAGATACGCAGTATTTT
CASSVSAGGADTQYF
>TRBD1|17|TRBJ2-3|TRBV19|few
TGTGCCAGTCAAGACAGGGGGCTACGTAGGAACACAGATACGCAGTATTTT
CASQDRGLRRNTDTQYF
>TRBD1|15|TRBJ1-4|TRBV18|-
TGTGCCAGCTCACCACGGAGGGGGCTGGGGGAAAAACTGTTTTTT
CASSPRRGLGEKLFF
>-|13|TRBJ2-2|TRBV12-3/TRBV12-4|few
TGTGCCAGCAGGGGGACTTACACCGGGGAGCTGTTTTTT
CASRGTYTGELFF
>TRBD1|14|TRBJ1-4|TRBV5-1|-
TGCGCCAGCAGTCCCGACAGGGTTCAGGAAAAACTGTTTTTT
CASSPDRVQEKLFF
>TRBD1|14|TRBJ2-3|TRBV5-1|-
TGCGCCAGCAGCTTGGACAGGGGAGCAGATACGCAGTATTTT
CASSLDRGADTQYF
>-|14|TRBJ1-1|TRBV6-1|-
TGTGCCAGCAGTGAAGGTCGGGGGATCCCTGAAGCTTTCTTT
CASSEGRGIPEAFF
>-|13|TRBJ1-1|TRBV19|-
TGTGCCAGTAGTATGTCAGTGAACACTGAAGCTTTCTTT
CASSMSVNTEAFF
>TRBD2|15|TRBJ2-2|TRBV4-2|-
TGTGCAGGAGGGGCTAGCGGGGCGAACACCGGGGAGCTGTTTTTT
CAGGASGANTGELFF
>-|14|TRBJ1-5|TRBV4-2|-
TGTGCCAGCAGCCCAGAGGGTCGGGGATCGCCCCAGCATTTT
CASSPEGRGSPQHF
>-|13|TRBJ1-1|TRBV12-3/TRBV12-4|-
TGTGCCAGCAGTTTTCAGATGAACACTGAAGCTTTCTTT
CASSFQMNTEAFF
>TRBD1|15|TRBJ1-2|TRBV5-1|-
TGCGCCAGCAGAGGGGACAGGGAAGTGGGAGATGGCTACACCTTC
CASRGDREVGDGYTF
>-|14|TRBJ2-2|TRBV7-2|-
TGTGCCAGCAGCTTAGTATCCGGCACCGGGGAGCTGTTTTTT
CASSLVSGTGELFF
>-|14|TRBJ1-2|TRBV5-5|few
TGTGCCAGCAGCTTGGAACAGGGCGATTATGGCTACACCTTC
CASSLEQGDYGYTF
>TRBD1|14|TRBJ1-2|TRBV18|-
TGTGCCAGCTCACCCGGGACAGCCTCCCTAAGCTACACCTTC
CASSPGTASLSYTF
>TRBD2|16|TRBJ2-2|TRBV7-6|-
TGTGCCAGCAGCGAACTAGCGGGGATTAACACCGGGGAGCTGTTTTTT
CASSELAGINTGELFF
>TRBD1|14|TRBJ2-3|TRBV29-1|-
TGCAGCGCCGCCCGGGACAGGGCAGCACATACGCAGTATTTT
CSAARDRAAHTQYF
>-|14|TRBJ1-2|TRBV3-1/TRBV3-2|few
TGTGCCAGCAGCCAAGTACAGGCCCTCTATGGCTACACCTTC
CASSQVQALYGYTF
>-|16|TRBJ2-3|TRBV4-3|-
TGCGCCAGCAGCCAAGATGGTGCAGGGGCTGTAGATACGCAGTATTTT
CASSQDGAGAVDTQYF
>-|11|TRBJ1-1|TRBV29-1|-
TGCAGCGTTGACAGGGCGGCTGAAGCTTTCTTT
CSVDRAAEAFF
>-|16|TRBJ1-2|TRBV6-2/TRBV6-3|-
TGTGCCAGCAGTTACCTAGGAGGGGAAGCTAACTATGGCTACACCTTC
CASSYLGGEANYGYTF
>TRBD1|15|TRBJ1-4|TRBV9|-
TGTGCCAGCAGCACCCACCCCGGGACAGGCGAAAAACTGTTTTTT
CASSTHPGTGEKLFF
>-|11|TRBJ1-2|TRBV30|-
TGTGCCTGGAGTCCCTCGGGTGGCTACACCTTC
CAWSPSGGYTF
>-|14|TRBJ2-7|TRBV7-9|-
TGTGCCAGCAGCCCATCGACAAGCTCCTACGAGCAGTACTTC
CASSPSTSSYEQYF
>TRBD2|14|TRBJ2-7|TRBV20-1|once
TGCAGTGCTAGTATAGCTAGCGGGGGTTACGAGCAGTACTTC
CSASIASGGYEQYF
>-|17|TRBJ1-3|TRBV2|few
TGTGCCAGCAGGCCATATATCATTTTCGGCTCTGGAAACACCATATATTTT
CASRPYIIFGSGNTIYF
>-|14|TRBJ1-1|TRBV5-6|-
TGTGCCAGCAGCTTGGGGCAGGCAAACACTGAAGCTTTCTTT
CASSLGQANTEAFF
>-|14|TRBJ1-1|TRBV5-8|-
TGTGCCAGCAGCCCGATCCGGGTATACACTGAAGCTTTCTTT
CASSPIRVYTEAFF
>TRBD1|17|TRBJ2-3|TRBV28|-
TGTGCCAGCAGTTTTACCGGGACAGGGGGTAGCACAGATACGCAGTATTTT
CASSFTGTGGSTDTQYF
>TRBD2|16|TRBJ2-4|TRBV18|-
TGTGCCAGCTCACTCATAACTAGCGCCGAAGGAAACATTCAGTACTTC
CASSLITSAEGNIQYF
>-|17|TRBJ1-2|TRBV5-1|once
TGCGCCAGCAGCTTGGCTGGAGGGGTCCCCTCTAACTATGGCTACACCTTC
CASSLAGGVPSNYGYTF
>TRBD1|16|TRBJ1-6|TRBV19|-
TGTGCCAGCAAACCCCGGGACAGGCTTTCTGGTTCACCCCTCCACTTT
CASKPRDRLSGSPLHF
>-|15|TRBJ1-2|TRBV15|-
TGTGCCACCAGCAGAGGGTCGGCCCCGGCAGGTGGCTACACCTTC
CATSRGSAPAGGYTF
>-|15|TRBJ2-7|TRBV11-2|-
TGTGCCAGCAGCTTGTCGGACAGCCGCACCTACGAGCAGTACTTC
CASSLSDSRTYEQYF
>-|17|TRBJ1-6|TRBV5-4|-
TGTGCCAGCAGCTTGGCCGGGGGGAGCTCCTATAATTCACCCCTCCACTTT
CASSLAGGSSYNSPLHF
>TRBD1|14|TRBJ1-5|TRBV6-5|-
TGTGCCAGCAGTCCAGGGGGTGGCAATCAGCCCCAGCATTTT
CASSPGGGNQPQHF
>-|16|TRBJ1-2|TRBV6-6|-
TGTGCCAGCAGATACGCCGGGCAGGGGAAGGGGTATGGCTACACCTTC
CASRYAGQGKGYGYTF
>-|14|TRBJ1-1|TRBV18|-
TGTGCCAGCTCCCGGGGCAGGGGTGACACTGAAGCTTTCTTT
CASSRGRGDTEAFF